These T cell receptor beta chains were read from a single sample in a study of blood T cell repertoires in COVID-19. Generated by immunoSEQ multiplex PCR, the TCRdb table keeps only in-frame clones and is missing some. The sample holds almost 70,000 clones, 88% seen once. Material for sequencing was peripheral blood. These receptors came from a woman between 65 and 79 years old with acute or convalescent COVID-19. Each CDR3 is given with its conserved first and last residue. Fields, in order: CDR3 DNA, CDR3 protein, D gene, J gene, clone size, V gene. A D gene is named only where the DNA matches it firmly. The size field is filled for only some rows; it gives once, few, many or a size class.

cdr3_nt: TGCGCCAGCAGCCCGGGACTCGGCAATCAGCCCCAGCATTTT; cdr3_aa: CASSPGLGNQPQHF; d_call: NA; j_call: TRBJ1-5; clone_size: NA; v_call: TRBV5-1
cdr3_nt: TGTGCCAGCGGCCCTTACGAGCAGTACTTC; cdr3_aa: CASGPYEQYF; d_call: NA; j_call: TRBJ2-7; clone_size: NA; v_call: TRBV6-5
cdr3_nt: TGCGCCAGCAGTGAGTCGATGGGAGGGGTTATCGGAAAACTGTTTTTT; cdr3_aa: CASSESMGGVIGKLFF; d_call: NA; j_call: TRBJ1-4; clone_size: once; v_call: TRBV10-2
cdr3_nt: TGTGCCACCGGGACAGGGATCGCTGGAAACACCATATATTTT; cdr3_aa: CATGTGIAGNTIYF; d_call: TRBD1; j_call: TRBJ1-3; clone_size: NA; v_call: TRBV10-3
cdr3_nt: TGTGCCAGCAGCGTCCTCCCCACTGAAGCTTTCTTT; cdr3_aa: CASSVLPTEAFF; d_call: NA; j_call: TRBJ1-1; clone_size: NA; v_call: TRBV3-1/TRBV3-2
cdr3_nt: TGCGCCAGCAGCCAAGATGCATTGCGGGGATACAATGAGCAGTTCTTC; cdr3_aa: CASSQDALRGYNEQFF; d_call: NA; j_call: TRBJ2-1; clone_size: NA; v_call: TRBV4-3
cdr3_nt: TGTGCCAGCAGCCAAGCCGGTAAGTCCAATGAGCAGTTCTTC; cdr3_aa: CASSQAGKSNEQFF; d_call: NA; j_call: TRBJ2-1; clone_size: NA; v_call: TRBV3-1/TRBV3-2
cdr3_nt: TGTGCCAGCAGTTTAGAAAACATGGGGACAAGAGAGACCCAGTACTTC; cdr3_aa: CASSLENMGTRETQYF; d_call: NA; j_call: TRBJ2-5; clone_size: NA; v_call: TRBV28
cdr3_nt: TGCGCCAGCAGCTCATTAGGAACCTCCGGGACAGGGGGAGCTGGGGCCAACGTCCTGACTTTC; cdr3_aa: CASSSLGTSGTGGAGANVLTF; d_call: TRBD1; j_call: TRBJ2-6; clone_size: NA; v_call: TRBV5-1
cdr3_nt: TGTGCCAGCAGCTTTCAGGGGGACACTGAAGCTTTCTTT; cdr3_aa: CASSFQGDTEAFF; d_call: TRBD1; j_call: TRBJ1-1; clone_size: NA; v_call: TRBV7-3
cdr3_nt: TGTGCCAGCAGTCGCGGCGGAGGGACCTATGGCTACACCTTC; cdr3_aa: CASSRGGGTYGYTF; d_call: NA; j_call: TRBJ1-2; clone_size: once; v_call: TRBV6-5
cdr3_nt: TGTGCCAGGCCAACAGGGTCTGAAGCTTTCTTT; cdr3_aa: CARPTGSEAFF; d_call: NA; j_call: TRBJ1-1; clone_size: once; v_call: TRBV7-8
cdr3_nt: TGTGCCAGCAGTCCTCTAGCGGGGGAAGGCAACATTCAGTACTTC; cdr3_aa: CASSPLAGEGNIQYF; d_call: TRBD2; j_call: TRBJ2-4; clone_size: NA; v_call: TRBV2
cdr3_nt: TGTGCCAGTCGCACTACTAGAGCGGGGGGGTACAATGAGCAGTTCTTC; cdr3_aa: CASRTTRAGGYNEQFF; d_call: TRBD2; j_call: TRBJ2-1; clone_size: NA; v_call: TRBV6-6
cdr3_nt: TGCGCCAGCAGCCTAGGACAGGGTGGCTATGGCTACACCTTC; cdr3_aa: CASSLGQGGYGYTF; d_call: TRBD1; j_call: TRBJ1-2; clone_size: NA; v_call: TRBV4-3
cdr3_nt: TGCGCCAGCAGCTTGGACGGGACAGGGGGGAGGAACACTGAAGCTTTCTTT; cdr3_aa: CASSLDGTGGRNTEAFF; d_call: TRBD1; j_call: TRBJ1-1; clone_size: few; v_call: TRBV5-1
cdr3_nt: TGTGCCTGGAGTGTCTACCCCCACTACGAGCAGTACTTC; cdr3_aa: CAWSVYPHYEQYF; d_call: NA; j_call: TRBJ2-7; clone_size: NA; v_call: TRBV30
cdr3_nt: TGTGCCAGCAGCCAGGAGGGCAGCATGTATGGCTACACCTTC; cdr3_aa: CASSQEGSMYGYTF; d_call: NA; j_call: TRBJ1-2; clone_size: NA; v_call: TRBV3-1/TRBV3-2
cdr3_nt: TGTGCCAGCAGTTTAGTCCGGTATCAGCCCCAGCATTTT; cdr3_aa: CASSLVRYQPQHF; d_call: NA; j_call: TRBJ1-5; clone_size: NA; v_call: TRBV28
cdr3_nt: TGTGCGACCAAGGGCCTTCGGGAGAACGATGAGCAGTTCTTC; cdr3_aa: CATKGLRENDEQFF; d_call: NA; j_call: TRBJ2-1; clone_size: NA; v_call: TRBV2
cdr3_nt: TGTGCCAGCAGTTTAACCGACAGGGGTTATGGCTACACCTTC; cdr3_aa: CASSLTDRGYGYTF; d_call: TRBD1; j_call: TRBJ1-2; clone_size: NA; v_call: TRBV28
cdr3_nt: TGTGCCAGTAGTATGGACAGGGGGATTTATGGCTACACCTTC; cdr3_aa: CASSMDRGIYGYTF; d_call: TRBD1; j_call: TRBJ1-2; clone_size: NA; v_call: TRBV19
cdr3_nt: TGTGCCAGCAGCCAAGAAAGCCTGAACCCTTGGCAGCCCCAGCATTTT; cdr3_aa: CASSQESLNPWQPQHF; d_call: NA; j_call: TRBJ1-5; clone_size: once; v_call: TRBV4-2
cdr3_nt: TGTGCCATCAGTGATGGCGGGAACGGGTTCAGCACAGATACGCAGTATTTT; cdr3_aa: CAISDGGNGFSTDTQYF; d_call: NA; j_call: TRBJ2-3; clone_size: NA; v_call: TRBV10-3
cdr3_nt: TGTGCCAGCAGCCCCCCCGGACACCAAGGCGATGGCTACACCTTC; cdr3_aa: CASSPPGHQGDGYTF; d_call: NA; j_call: TRBJ1-2; clone_size: NA; v_call: TRBV6-5
cdr3_nt: TGTGCCAGCAGTCACCGGGTCCTTAATGAGCAGTTCTTC; cdr3_aa: CASSHRVLNEQFF; d_call: NA; j_call: TRBJ2-1; clone_size: NA; v_call: TRBV27
cdr3_nt: TGTGCCAGCAGCGTAGGTGGAGACGTGAACTCCTACGAGCAGTACTTC; cdr3_aa: CASSVGGDVNSYEQYF; d_call: NA; j_call: TRBJ2-7; clone_size: NA; v_call: TRBV9
cdr3_nt: TGTGCCATCAGTGGACTCTCAGCTAACTATGGCTACACCTTC; cdr3_aa: CAISGLSANYGYTF; d_call: NA; j_call: TRBJ1-2; clone_size: NA; v_call: TRBV10-3
cdr3_nt: TGTGCCTGGAGCCAATCTAGGACTAGCGGGAGCAAGGCCAAAAACATTCAGTACTTC; cdr3_aa: CAWSQSRTSGSKAKNIQYF; d_call: TRBD2; j_call: TRBJ2-4; clone_size: NA; v_call: TRBV30
cdr3_nt: TGTGCCAGCAGCCAAGATCCGGGGGGTTCCTCCTACGAGCAGTACTTC; cdr3_aa: CASSQDPGGSSYEQYF; d_call: TRBD2; j_call: TRBJ2-7; clone_size: NA; v_call: TRBV3-1/TRBV3-2
cdr3_nt: TGTGCCAGCAGTTTAAGGCTTTCGGGTACTCTAGCCAAAAACATTCAGTACTTC; cdr3_aa: CASSLRLSGTLAKNIQYF; d_call: NA; j_call: TRBJ2-4; clone_size: NA; v_call: TRBV28
cdr3_nt: TGTGCCAGCGCATACCTGGCGACAGGGAATATAGGGAGTCAGCCCCAGCATTTT; cdr3_aa: CASAYLATGNIGSQPQHF; d_call: TRBD1; j_call: TRBJ1-5; clone_size: NA; v_call: TRBV27
cdr3_nt: TGTGCCAGCAGTAAGCGGGGGGGTAACCACCGAGAGACCCAGTACTTC; cdr3_aa: CASSKRGGNHRETQYF; d_call: TRBD2; j_call: TRBJ2-5; clone_size: NA; v_call: TRBV3-1/TRBV3-2
cdr3_nt: TGCGCCAGCACTCCGGGAGACGGCAGCTTTTACGAGCAGTACTTC; cdr3_aa: CASTPGDGSFYEQYF; d_call: NA; j_call: TRBJ2-7; clone_size: NA; v_call: TRBV5-1
cdr3_nt: TGTGCCAGCAGCTTAGAAGGACAGCCGAACTATGGCTACACCTTC; cdr3_aa: CASSLEGQPNYGYTF; d_call: NA; j_call: TRBJ1-2; clone_size: NA; v_call: TRBV7-9
cdr3_nt: TGTGCCAGCTCACCCAACACAGGGTCTATGAACACTGAAGCTTTCTTT; cdr3_aa: CASSPNTGSMNTEAFF; d_call: NA; j_call: TRBJ1-1; clone_size: NA; v_call: TRBV18
cdr3_nt: TGTGCCAGCAGCTTGAGCCTAGTCAATGAGCAGTTCTTC; cdr3_aa: CASSLSLVNEQFF; d_call: NA; j_call: TRBJ2-1; clone_size: NA; v_call: TRBV5-4
cdr3_nt: TGTGCCAGCAGTCGCAGGGTGTATAACTATGGCTACACCTTC; cdr3_aa: CASSRRVYNYGYTF; d_call: NA; j_call: TRBJ1-2; clone_size: NA; v_call: TRBV28
cdr3_nt: TGTGCCAGCAGCCAGACTAGCGGGAGAGCAGAGACCCAGTACTTC; cdr3_aa: CASSQTSGRAETQYF; d_call: TRBD2; j_call: TRBJ2-5; clone_size: NA; v_call: TRBV6-6
cdr3_nt: TGCGCCAGCAGTTTTAGCCCAGGGTTCCAGGACACTGAAGCTTTCTTT; cdr3_aa: CASSFSPGFQDTEAFF; d_call: NA; j_call: TRBJ1-1; clone_size: once; v_call: TRBV5-1
cdr3_nt: TGTGCCAGCAGCCCCCCCCGCGCTGGGGAGCTGTTTTTT; cdr3_aa: CASSPPRAGELFF; d_call: NA; j_call: TRBJ2-2; clone_size: NA; v_call: TRBV7-9
cdr3_nt: TGTGCCAGCAGTTTTGGGGGCTGGGGCACTGAAGCTTTCTTT; cdr3_aa: CASSFGGWGTEAFF; d_call: NA; j_call: TRBJ1-1; clone_size: NA; v_call: TRBV28
cdr3_nt: TGTGCCAGCTCACCAGAGACAGGGGCCTACGAGCAGTACTTC; cdr3_aa: CASSPETGAYEQYF; d_call: TRBD1; j_call: TRBJ2-7; clone_size: NA; v_call: TRBV18
cdr3_nt: TGTGCCAGCTCACGACAGAACACTGAAGCTTTCTTT; cdr3_aa: CASSRQNTEAFF; d_call: NA; j_call: TRBJ1-1; clone_size: NA; v_call: TRBV18
cdr3_nt: TGTGCCAGCAGCGTGACAGGGGGGATTGGTACAGATACGCAGTATTTT; cdr3_aa: CASSVTGGIGTDTQYF; d_call: TRBD1; j_call: TRBJ2-3; clone_size: once; v_call: TRBV27
cdr3_nt: TGTGCCAGCAGTTACTCGAACAGGGACAATGAAAAACTGTTTTTT; cdr3_aa: CASSYSNRDNEKLFF; d_call: NA; j_call: TRBJ1-4; clone_size: NA; v_call: TRBV6-6
cdr3_nt: TGCGCCAGCAGCTCTTTACCGGGATTGTACGAGCAGTACTTC; cdr3_aa: CASSSLPGLYEQYF; d_call: NA; j_call: TRBJ2-7; clone_size: NA; v_call: TRBV5-1
cdr3_nt: TGTGCCAGCGATGGGAACAGACACCTGCTGGAGGAGAGGTATTTT; cdr3_aa: CASDGNRHLLEERYF; d_call: NA; j_call: TRBJ2-3; clone_size: NA; v_call: TRBV28
cdr3_nt: TGTGCCAGTCGGACTAGCGGGAGCTATGAGCAGTTCTTC; cdr3_aa: CASRTSGSYEQFF; d_call: TRBD2; j_call: TRBJ2-1; clone_size: NA; v_call: TRBV2
cdr3_nt: TGTGCCACCAGCAGGGCGGGAGGCTCCCTAGAGACCCAGTACTTC; cdr3_aa: CATSRAGGSLETQYF; d_call: TRBD2; j_call: TRBJ2-5; clone_size: NA; v_call: TRBV15
cdr3_nt: TGTGCCAGCAGCCAAACCCAGGGACTAGCGGGTTCGGATACGCAGTATTTT; cdr3_aa: CASSQTQGLAGSDTQYF; d_call: TRBD2; j_call: TRBJ2-3; clone_size: NA; v_call: TRBV3-1/TRBV3-2
cdr3_nt: TGCAGCGTTGAGGTGGGAGGACACACCGGGGAGCTGTTTTTT; cdr3_aa: CSVEVGGHTGELFF; d_call: NA; j_call: TRBJ2-2; clone_size: NA; v_call: TRBV29-1
cdr3_nt: TGTGCCAGCAGTTTGGCAGGGCGAAACACCGGGGAGCTGTTTTTT; cdr3_aa: CASSLAGRNTGELFF; d_call: NA; j_call: TRBJ2-2; clone_size: NA; v_call: TRBV28
cdr3_nt: TGCAGCGTTATAACAGGGGGCGGAAATCAGCCCCAGCATTTT; cdr3_aa: CSVITGGGNQPQHF; d_call: TRBD1; j_call: TRBJ1-5; clone_size: NA; v_call: TRBV29-1
cdr3_nt: TGTGCCAGCAGTCCTAGCGGGAGTTATAGCCACGAGCAGTACTTC; cdr3_aa: CASSPSGSYSHEQYF; d_call: TRBD2; j_call: TRBJ2-7; clone_size: once; v_call: TRBV27
cdr3_nt: TGTGCCAGCAGATTAGAGGAGGATACGCAGTATTTT; cdr3_aa: CASRLEEDTQYF; d_call: NA; j_call: TRBJ2-3; clone_size: NA; v_call: TRBV12-3/TRBV12-4
cdr3_nt: TGTGCCATCAGTGGAACAGGGGGGATCAACACTGAAGCTTTCTTT; cdr3_aa: CAISGTGGINTEAFF; d_call: TRBD1; j_call: TRBJ1-1; clone_size: NA; v_call: TRBV10-3
cdr3_nt: TGTGCCATCAGTGACAGTTTCAACTATGGCTACACCTTC; cdr3_aa: CAISDSFNYGYTF; d_call: NA; j_call: TRBJ1-2; clone_size: NA; v_call: TRBV10-3